The 8 T cell receptor beta chains in this list originate from one sample, sequenced in a study of shared clonotypes between healthy human individuals. It was CD45RO-negative cells, positively selected for CCR7, that made up naive CD8 cells, with terminally differentiated effector memory CD45RA+ cells excluded. Profiled with immunoSEQ multiplex PCR; TCRdb holds only in-frame clones, not every one. Of approximately 650,000 clones listed, about 95% are singletons. Specimen: naive CD8+ T cells sorted from blood. The receptors here all came from a woman aged 25 to 39 in good health.

The chain recombines TRBV6-1 with TRBJ2-5; a weak D match, TRBD2 (5 bases). Trimming removed 5 bases at V and 4 bases at J, with 17 bases between. CDR3 length: 15 residues. The germline gives CDR1 MNHNS, CDR2 SASEGT. The CDR3 nucleotides read TGTGCCAGCAGTCCCAGGAGAGGGATGGGAGAGACCCAGTACTTC. Translating gives CASSPRRGMGETQYF.

This rearrangement joins TRBV7-5 to TRBJ1-3; the table's D call, TRBD1, has no DNA check behind it. TRBV7-5 is an annotated pseudogene. The length of the CDR3 is 15 residues. The CDR3 reads CVRSEGQGNGNTIYF. CDR3 DNA sequence: TGTGTCAGAAGCGAGGGACAGGGGAATGGAAACACCATATATTTT.

V usage is TRBV5-8 and J usage is TRBJ2-1; D ambiguous. The CDR3 length is 15 residues. Germline V gene lookup returns CDR1 SGHTS and CDR2 YDEGEE. V lost 0 bases and J lost 1, with 8 bases in between. The CDR3 nucleotides read TGTGCCAGCAGCTTGGGACTGACTTCCTACAATGAGCAGTTCTTC. Its protein is CASSLGLTSYNEQFF.

V gene TRBV5-1 combines with J gene TRBJ2-2, with TRBD2 matching 14 bases. V gave up 4 bases and J gave up 7 bases; unmatched junction bases: 9. This CDR3 has 17 amino acids. Germline CDR1 reads SGHRS; CDR2 reads YFSETQ. The chain's CDR3 is CASSERLAGGPFGELFF. CDR3 DNA sequence: TGCGCCAGCAGCGAACGACTAGCGGGAGGGCCTTTCGGGGAGCTGTTTTTT. The full variable domain, with the rest looked up from reference TRBV5-1 and TRBJ2-2, is KAGVTQTPRYLIKTRGQQVTLSCSPISGHRSVSWYQQTPGQGLQFLFEYFSETQRNKGNFPGRFSGRQFSNSRSEMNVSTLELGDSALYLCASSERLAGGPFGELFFGEGSRLTVL.

The chain joins TRBV6-1 to TRBJ1-5; 7 bases map to TRBD1. After removal of 6 bases from V and 5 bases from J, the junction contained 7 bases not matched to a gene. The CDR3 sequence is 14 residues long. CDR1 is MNHNS, CDR2 SASEGT, per germline. This CDR3 is CASRQGEVHQPQHF. The CDR3 DNA is TGTGCCAGCAGGCAGGGGGAAGTACATCAGCCCCAGCATTTT.

As regards this clone: Other DNA variants within this sample encode the same CDR3. The rearrangement links TRBV5-1 to TRBJ2-7, with D uncertain. Germline V lookup: CDR1 SGHRS, CDR2 YFSETQ. The CDR3 is 12 amino acids. V was shortened by 0 bases and J by 6 bases, with 7 bases between the two germline ends. Here the CDR3 DNA reads TGCGCCAGCAGCTTGGGTGGAGTCGAGCAGTACTTC. It is translated as CASSLGGVEQYF.

The chain couples TRBV7-9 to TRBJ1-1, with D unclear. The CDR3 is 15 residues long. Germline CDR1 and CDR2: SEHNR and FQNEAQ (reference sequence). V was clipped by 4 bases and J by 1 base, with 13 bases between them. The CDR3 spells CASSSEPTWNTEAFF. The CDR3, as DNA: TGTGCCAGCAGCTCGGAACCTACTTGGAACACTGAAGCTTTCTTT.

The V call is TRBV29-1, the J call TRBJ2-1; possible D gene TRBD1, 7 bases. Trimming took 4 bases from V and 13 from J, leaving 17 bases between them. The CDR3 is made up of 12 amino acids. From germline, CDR1 is SQVTM and CDR2 ANQGSEA. DNA for the CDR3: TGCAGCGTTGGCGGGGACAGTTTAGATCAGTTCTTC. The encoded protein is CSVGGDSLDQFF.